The rows below give T cell receptor beta chains drawn from one sample of a study of radiation and T cells in renal cell carcinoma. The method was immunoSEQ multiplex PCR; TCRdb's version includes in-frame clones alone and lacks a portion of them. The table records some 150,000 clones, 87% of them present only once. Material: blood, obtained from a patient whose treatment included radiotherapy and nephrectomy. The receptors originated from a woman between 50 and 59 years old with renal cell carcinoma. Each CDR3 is given with its conserved first and last residue. D genes are given only for firm matches. Size is omitted from some rows. Given values are once, few, many or a class for expanded clones.

TGTGCCAGCAGCCGCGACCTTGGCTACACCTTC	CASSRDLGYTF	NA	TRBV9	TRBJ1-2	NA
TGTGCCAGCAGCCAAGAGCGGGCAGCGGGGGGGTACAATGAGCAGTTCTTC	CASSQERAAGGYNEQFF	NA	TRBV4-2	TRBJ2-1	TRBD2
TGTGCCAGCAGCGTCGACTACGAGCAGTACTTC	CASSVDYEQYF	NA	TRBV9	TRBJ2-7	NA
TGTGCCAGCAGCGCCGGCACTGTTGGCAGGGATGGAGATACGCAGTATTTT	CASSAGTVGRDGDTQYF	NA	TRBV9	TRBJ2-3	NA
TGCGCCAGCAAGACCCAGGGGGCGGACACCGGGGAGCTGTTTTTT	CASKTQGADTGELFF	NA	TRBV5-1	TRBJ2-2	TRBD1
TGTGCCAGCAGCCCCACAGGGTCCTATGGCTACACCTTC	CASSPTGSYGYTF	NA	TRBV7-9	TRBJ1-2	NA
TGTGCCAGCAGCGAAGCAGGACTGCTAGAGACCCAGTACTTC	CASSEAGLLETQYF	NA	TRBV19	TRBJ2-5	NA
TGTGCCAGCTGGGGGCCCGAGGGGAATGAGCAGTTCTTC	CASWGPEGNEQFF	NA	TRBV6-5	TRBJ2-1	NA
TGTGCCAGTACCTCCGGGACAGGTAGCTCCTACGAGCAGTACTTC	CASTSGTGSSYEQYF	once	TRBV19	TRBJ2-7	TRBD1
TGTGCCATCAGTGAGTCGTTCCCCCCAACGGGATTTTCACCCCTCCACTTT	CAISESFPPTGFSPLHF	NA	TRBV10-3	TRBJ1-6	NA
TGTGCCAGCAGGGACAGCTCCTATAATTCACCCCTCCACTTT	CASRDSSYNSPLHF	NA	TRBV6-1	TRBJ1-6	NA
TGTGCCAGCAGCCTAGTCCCCCTCTCTGGAAACACCATATATTTT	CASSLVPLSGNTIYF	NA	TRBV7-2	TRBJ1-3	NA
TGTGCCAGCAGCTTTGCGACAGGGGGTGATACTTACAATGAGCAGTTCTTC	CASSFATGGDTYNEQFF	NA	TRBV7-9	TRBJ2-1	TRBD1
TGCAGCGTCCGGGACTACTCCTACGAGCAGTACTTC	CSVRDYSYEQYF	NA	TRBV29-1	TRBJ2-7	TRBD2
TGTGCCAGTAGTCGACGGACAGGGCGAGGGTATGGCTACACCTTC	CASSRRTGRGYGYTF	NA	TRBV19	TRBJ1-2	TRBD1